This T cell receptor beta chain was observed in a study of a mutant IDH1 vaccine in newly diagnosed glioma. Findings and limits, study-wide: The study observed vaccine-induced immune responses in roughly 93% of patients.

CDR3 length: 14 amino acids. Germline CDR1 and CDR2: MNHEY and SMNVEV (reference sequence). Germline trimming cut 3 bases from V and 7 bases from J; bases unmatched to any gene: 7. Specified time point: week 35, safety follow-up. In the vaccine, a single dose held 300 ug of the mutant IDH1 20-mer peptide, along with topical imiquimod. The donors had new WHO grade 3 or 4 astrocytomas; these were IDH1-mutant and ATRX-lost. As for this clone: Antigen specificity is unknown.

The method was immunoSEQ multiplex PCR; TCRdb's version includes in-frame clones alone and lacks a portion of them. The sample consists of 30,000 or so clones, around 80% of them appearing once. This chain connects TRBV27 to TRBJ2-7; 9 bases match TRBD1. Specimen: PBMCs, collected from a glioma patient whose treatment included an IDH1 peptide vaccine. The source of this sequence is a man aged 40-49 years with glioma. Some clones in this sample may be carry-over from other donors' samples. CDR3 loop: CASSFSGQGYEQYF. The CDR3 bases are TGTGCCAGCAGTTTCTCGGGACAGGGTTATGAGCAGTACTTC.